A selection of T cell receptor beta chains follows, all from one sample in a study of early stage breast cancer tumors. The assay was immunoSEQ multiplex PCR, and TCRdb's table has in-frame clones only and misses some. This sample has fewer than 30,000 clones; more than 80% occur once, and the top ten carry 9.5% to 15%. Sequencing was performed on blood. The receptor set was obtained from a person aged 55 to 69 with breast cancer. Both conserved end residues are part of each CDR3. Each record gives: J gene, clone size, V gene, D gene, CDR3 DNA, CDR3 protein. The D gene is left open where the match is weak. Only part of the rows carry a size: once, few, many, or a class if the clone is expanded.

J: TRBJ2-7
size: -
V: TRBV5-6
D: TRBD1
DNA: TGTGCCAGCAGCACGGGGACAGCGTACGAGCAGTACTTC
CDR3: CASSTGTAYEQYF

J: TRBJ2-7
size: once
V: TRBV20-1
D: -
DNA: TGCAGTGCTAGCGGGAGTTTCGAGCAGTACTTC
CDR3: CSASGSFEQYF

J: TRBJ1-1
size: -
V: TRBV10-2
D: TRBD1
DNA: TGCGCCAGCAGTCGGACAGGGGCGGCGGACACTGAAGCTTTCTTT
CDR3: CASSRTGAADTEAFF

J: TRBJ2-3
size: -
V: TRBV7-2
D: -
DNA: TGTGCCAGCAGCTTAGTCGGGGGGCGGGATACGCAGTATTTT
CDR3: CASSLVGGRDTQYF

J: TRBJ1-1
size: -
V: TRBV6-4
D: -
DNA: TGTGCCAGCAGTGAAACCGCCAGGGTGAAGGACACTGAAGCTTTCTTT
CDR3: CASSETARVKDTEAFF

J: TRBJ2-6
size: -
V: TRBV7-2
D: TRBD1
DNA: TGTGCCAGCAGCTGGGACAGGGCAGCTGGGGCCAACGTCCTGACTTTC
CDR3: CASSWDRAAGANVLTF

J: TRBJ2-7
size: once
V: TRBV15
D: -
DNA: TGTGCCACCAGCAGCTCACGGGGTACCTACGAGCAGTACTTC
CDR3: CATSSSRGTYEQYF

J: TRBJ2-7
size: -
V: TRBV18
D: TRBD1
DNA: TGTGCCAGCTCCCCTAGATCACCGGGACAGGGGTTCTACTACGAGCAGTACTTC
CDR3: CASSPRSPGQGFYYEQYF

J: TRBJ1-1
size: -
V: TRBV5-3
D: TRBD1
DNA: TGTGCCAGAAGCTGTTCAGGGGGACTCGGGGAAGCTTTCTTT
CDR3: CARSCSGGLGEAFF

J: TRBJ1-1
size: -
V: TRBV29-1
D: -
DNA: TGCAGCGTCTCCGTAGGGGGAGGGGGCACTGAAGCTTTCTTT
CDR3: CSVSVGGGGTEAFF

J: TRBJ1-1
size: -
V: TRBV5-1
D: TRBD1
DNA: TGCGCCAGCAGTCAGGGACAGGGTACACTAAAAGCTTTCTTT
CDR3: CASSQGQGTLKAFF

J: TRBJ2-5
size: -
V: TRBV11-2
D: TRBD2
DNA: TGTGCCAGCAGCTTAGCTAGCGGGAGGGAATACCAAGAGACCCAGTACTTC
CDR3: CASSLASGREYQETQYF

J: TRBJ1-2
size: few
V: TRBV20-1
D: -
DNA: TGCAGTGCTAGAGATCGTCTCGTTTTTACCTTC
CDR3: CSARDRLVFTF

J: TRBJ2-1
size: -
V: TRBV20-1
D: -
DNA: TGCAGTGCTACACCCGACTATGAGCAGTTCTTC
CDR3: CSATPDYEQFF

J: TRBJ1-2
size: -
V: TRBV30
D: -
DNA: TGTGCCTGGAGACGAGGACAGTCTAACTATGGCTACACCTTC
CDR3: CAWRRGQSNYGYTF

J: TRBJ1-5
size: once
V: TRBV19
D: TRBD1
DNA: TGTGCCAGTAGTATTAACAGGGGGTTAGGTCAGCCCCAGCATTTT
CDR3: CASSINRGLGQPQHF

J: TRBJ2-7
size: -
V: TRBV2
D: -
DNA: TGTGCCAGCGGGAGGGACACGGGATCCAACGAGCAGTACTTC
CDR3: CASGRDTGSNEQYF

J: TRBJ2-3
size: -
V: TRBV28
D: TRBD1
DNA: TGTGCCAGCAGATCGGGACAGGGGGCCTCAGATACGCAGTATTTT
CDR3: CASRSGQGASDTQYF

J: TRBJ2-7
size: -
V: TRBV6-6
D: -
DNA: TGTGCCAGCAGTCCCGCTCAGGGGGGCGAGCAGTACTTC
CDR3: CASSPAQGGEQYF

J: TRBJ2-4
size: -
V: TRBV15
D: -
DNA: TGTGCCACCAGCCATTCGGGGATCTCCAAAAACATTCAGTACTTC
CDR3: CATSHSGISKNIQYF